This T cell receptor beta chain was identified during a study of CD8+ T cells in alopecia areata. Findings and limits, study-wide: Lesional scalp, notably in alopecia totalis/universalis, had clonality above that of normal scalp. Sharing of TCRs across patients appeared less clear than in mice, possibly for HLA-related reasons.

The CDR3 runs to 14 residues. V lost 5 bases to trimming and J lost 4 bases, with 11 bases between them. The germline gives CDR1 SEHNR, CDR2 FQNEAQ (reference sequence). This clone occurred a few times. Antigen specificity is unknown. The sequencing template was cDNA reverse transcribed from extracted RNA. This table comes from immunoSEQ multiplex PCR, and its TCRdb copy is limited to in-frame clones, with some not included. Of 200,000 or so clones listed, 56% are singletons. Sequences were obtained from CD8+ T cells sorted from blood. The V gene is TRBV7-9, the J gene TRBJ1-4; a possible D gene is TRBD1 (6 bases). The clonotype comes from a human donor in good health. CDR3 DNA sequence: TGTGCCAGCAGCCAACAGGGAGGTAATGAAAAACTGTTTTTT. This codes for CASSQQGGNEKLFF. The full variable domain, in which reference TRBV7-9 and TRBJ1-4 provide the parts outside the CDR3, is DTGVSQNPRHKITKRGQNVTFRCDPISEHNRLYWYRQTLGQGPEFLTYFQNEAQLEKSRLLSDRFSAERPKGSFSTLEIQRTEQGDSAMYLCASSQQGGNEKLFFGSGTQLSVL.